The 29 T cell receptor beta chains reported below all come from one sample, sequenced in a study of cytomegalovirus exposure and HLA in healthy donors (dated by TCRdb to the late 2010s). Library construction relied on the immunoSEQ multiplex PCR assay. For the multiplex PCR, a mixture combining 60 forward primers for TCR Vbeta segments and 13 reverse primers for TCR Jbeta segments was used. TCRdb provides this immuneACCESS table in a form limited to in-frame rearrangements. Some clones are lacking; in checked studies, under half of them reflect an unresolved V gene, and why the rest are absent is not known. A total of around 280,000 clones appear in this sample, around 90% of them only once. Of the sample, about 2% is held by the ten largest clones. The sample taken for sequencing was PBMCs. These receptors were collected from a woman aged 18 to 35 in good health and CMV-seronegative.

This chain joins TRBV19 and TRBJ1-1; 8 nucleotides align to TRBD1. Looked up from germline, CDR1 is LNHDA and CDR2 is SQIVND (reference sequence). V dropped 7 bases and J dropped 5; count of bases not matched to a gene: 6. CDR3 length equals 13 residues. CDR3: CASNDRGGTEAFF. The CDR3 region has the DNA TGTGCCAGTAACGACAGGGGAGGTACTGAAGCTTTCTTT.

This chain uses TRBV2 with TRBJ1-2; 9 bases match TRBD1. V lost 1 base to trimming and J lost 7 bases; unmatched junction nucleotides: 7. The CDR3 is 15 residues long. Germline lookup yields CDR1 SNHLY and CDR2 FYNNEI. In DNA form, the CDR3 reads TGTGCCAGCAGTGAAGTCTTACAGGGGGCCGGTGGCTACACCTTC. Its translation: CASSEVLQGAGGYTF.

The CDR3 DNA sequence: TGCGCCAGCAGACCCAGAACTAGCGACGAGCAGTACTTC. Translating it yields CASRPRTSDEQYF. The rearrangement joins TRBV5-1 to TRBJ2-7, with 7 bases lining up with TRBD2. The CDR3 extends over 13 amino acids. The V gene's germline CDR1 is SGHRS and CDR2 YFSETQ. J gave up 5 bases and V 5 bases, and 7 bases lay outside the gene matches.

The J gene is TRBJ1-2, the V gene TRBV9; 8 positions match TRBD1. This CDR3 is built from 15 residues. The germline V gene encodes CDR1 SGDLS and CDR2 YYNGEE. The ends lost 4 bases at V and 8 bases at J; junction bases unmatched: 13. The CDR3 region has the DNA TGTGCCAGCAGCCTTATGGGTGCACAGGGGGGCGGCTACACCTTC. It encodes CASSLMGAQGGGYTF.

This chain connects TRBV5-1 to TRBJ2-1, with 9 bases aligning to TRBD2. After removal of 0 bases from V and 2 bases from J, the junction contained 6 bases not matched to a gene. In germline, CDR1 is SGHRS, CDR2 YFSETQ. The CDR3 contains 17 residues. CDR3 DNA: TGCGCCAGCAGCTTGGAGGCTAGCGGGGACGCCTACAATGAGCAGTTCTTC. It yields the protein CASSLEASGDAYNEQFF.

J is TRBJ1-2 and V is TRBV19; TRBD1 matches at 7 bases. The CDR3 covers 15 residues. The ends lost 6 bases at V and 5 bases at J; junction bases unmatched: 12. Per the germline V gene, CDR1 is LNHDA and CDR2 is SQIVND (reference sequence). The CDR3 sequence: CASSQAGTEGYGYTF. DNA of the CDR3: TGTGCCAGTAGCCAAGCCGGGACAGAGGGGTATGGCTACACCTTC. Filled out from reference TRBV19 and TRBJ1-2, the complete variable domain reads DGGITQSPKYLFRKEGQNVTLSCEQNLNHDAMYWYRQDPGQGLRLIYYSQIVNDFQKGDIAEGYSVSREKKESFPLTVTSAQKNPTAFYLCASSQAGTEGYGYTFGSGTRLTVV.

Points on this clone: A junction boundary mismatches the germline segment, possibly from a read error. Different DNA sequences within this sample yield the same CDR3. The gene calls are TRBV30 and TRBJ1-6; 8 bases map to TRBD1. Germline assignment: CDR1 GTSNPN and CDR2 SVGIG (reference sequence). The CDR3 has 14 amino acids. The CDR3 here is CAWSGGQGNSPLHF. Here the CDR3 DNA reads TGTGCCTGGAGTGGTGGACAGGGAAATTCGCCCCTCCACTTT.

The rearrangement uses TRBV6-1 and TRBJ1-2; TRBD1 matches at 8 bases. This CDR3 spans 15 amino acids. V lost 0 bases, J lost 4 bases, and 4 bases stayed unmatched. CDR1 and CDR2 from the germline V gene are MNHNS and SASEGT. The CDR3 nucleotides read TGTGCCAGCAGTGAAGCGGAGACAGGGGTCTATGGCTACACCTTC. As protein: CASSEAETGVYGYTF.

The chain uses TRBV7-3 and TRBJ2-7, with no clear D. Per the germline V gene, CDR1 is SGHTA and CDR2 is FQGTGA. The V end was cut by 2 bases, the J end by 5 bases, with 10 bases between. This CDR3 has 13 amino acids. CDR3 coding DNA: TGTGCCAGCAGCTTAGAGTTTCGGGACGAGCAGTACTTC. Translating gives CASSLEFRDEQYF.

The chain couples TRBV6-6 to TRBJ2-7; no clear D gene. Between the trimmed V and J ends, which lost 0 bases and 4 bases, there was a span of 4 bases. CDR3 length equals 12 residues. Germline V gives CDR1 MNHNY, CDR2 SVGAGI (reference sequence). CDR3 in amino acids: CASSYSLYEQYF. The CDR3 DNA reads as TGTGCCAGCAGTTACTCCCTATACGAGCAGTACTTC.

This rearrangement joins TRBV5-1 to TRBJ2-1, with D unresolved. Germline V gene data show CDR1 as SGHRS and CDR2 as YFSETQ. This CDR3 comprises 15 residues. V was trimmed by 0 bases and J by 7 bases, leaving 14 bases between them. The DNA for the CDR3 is TGCGCCAGCAGCTTGGCCGAGGCCACTCGGAATGAGCAGTTCTTC. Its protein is CASSLAEATRNEQFF.

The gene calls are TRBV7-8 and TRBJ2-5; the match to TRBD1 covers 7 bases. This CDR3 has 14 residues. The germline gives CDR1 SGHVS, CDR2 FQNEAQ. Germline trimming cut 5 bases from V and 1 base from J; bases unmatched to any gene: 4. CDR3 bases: TGTGCCAGCAGCGGGGACAGATCCCAAGAGACCCAGTACTTC. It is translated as CASSGDRSQETQYF.

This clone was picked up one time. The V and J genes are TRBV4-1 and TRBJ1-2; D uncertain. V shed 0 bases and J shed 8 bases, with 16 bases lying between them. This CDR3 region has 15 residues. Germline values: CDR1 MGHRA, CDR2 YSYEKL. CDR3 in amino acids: CASSQEVRATGGYTF. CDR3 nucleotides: TGCGCCAGCAGCCAAGAAGTCCGGGCAACGGGAGGCTACACCTTC.

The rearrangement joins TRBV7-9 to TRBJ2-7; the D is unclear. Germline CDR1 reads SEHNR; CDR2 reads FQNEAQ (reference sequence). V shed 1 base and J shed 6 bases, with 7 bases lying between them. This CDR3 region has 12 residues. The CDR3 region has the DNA TGTGCCAGCAGCTTAGTAGTCGGCGAGCAGTACTTC. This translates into CASSLVVGEQYF.

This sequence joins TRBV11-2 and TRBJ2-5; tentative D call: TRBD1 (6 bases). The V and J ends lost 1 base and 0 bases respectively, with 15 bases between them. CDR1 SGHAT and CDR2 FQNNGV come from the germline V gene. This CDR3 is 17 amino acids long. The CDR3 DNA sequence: TGTGCCAGCAGCTTAGGTACGGGACACCCGTACCAAGAGACCCAGTACTTC. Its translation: CASSLGTGHPYQETQYF.

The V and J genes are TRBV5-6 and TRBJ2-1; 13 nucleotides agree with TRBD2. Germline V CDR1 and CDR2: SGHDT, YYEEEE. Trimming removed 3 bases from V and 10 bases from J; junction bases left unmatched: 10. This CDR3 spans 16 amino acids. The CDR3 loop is CASSSLTSGGIGEQFF. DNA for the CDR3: TGTGCCAGCAGCTCTCTGACTAGCGGGGGGATAGGGGAGCAGTTCTTC.

The CDR3 DNA sequence: TGTGCCAGCAGCCGCACGGGACTAGCGGGGGCCGAGTCCTACGAGCAGTACTTC. Translating gives CASSRTGLAGAESYEQYF. The chain joins TRBV7-2 to TRBJ2-7; 14 bases align to TRBD2. Per the germline V gene, CDR1 is SGHTA and CDR2 is FQGNSA. With V trimmed by 5 bases and J by 1 base, 10 bases remained unmatched. CDR3 size: 18 residues.

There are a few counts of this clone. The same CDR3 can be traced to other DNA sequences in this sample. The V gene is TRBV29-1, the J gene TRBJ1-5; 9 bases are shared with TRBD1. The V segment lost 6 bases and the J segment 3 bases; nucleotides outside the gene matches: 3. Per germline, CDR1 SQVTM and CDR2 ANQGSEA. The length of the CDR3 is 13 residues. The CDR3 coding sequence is TGCAGCGTAAGACAGGGGGACAATCAGCCCCAGCATTTT. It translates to CSVRQGDNQPQHF.

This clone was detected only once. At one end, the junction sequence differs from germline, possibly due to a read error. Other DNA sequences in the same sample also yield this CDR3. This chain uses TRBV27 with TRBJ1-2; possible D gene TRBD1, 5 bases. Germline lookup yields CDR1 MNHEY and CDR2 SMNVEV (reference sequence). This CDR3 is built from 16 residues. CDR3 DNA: TGCGCCAGCAGTTTATATCCCCAACCGGGGGACTATGGCTACACCTTC. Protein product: CASSLYPQPGDYGYTF.

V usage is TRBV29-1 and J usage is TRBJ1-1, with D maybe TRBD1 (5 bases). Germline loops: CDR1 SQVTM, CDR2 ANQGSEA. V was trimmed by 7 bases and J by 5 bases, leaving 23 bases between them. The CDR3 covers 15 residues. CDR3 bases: TGCAGCGCCCCGGCCCTAACTCAAAGGGGTACTGAAGCTTTCTTT. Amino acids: CSAPALTQRGTEAFF.

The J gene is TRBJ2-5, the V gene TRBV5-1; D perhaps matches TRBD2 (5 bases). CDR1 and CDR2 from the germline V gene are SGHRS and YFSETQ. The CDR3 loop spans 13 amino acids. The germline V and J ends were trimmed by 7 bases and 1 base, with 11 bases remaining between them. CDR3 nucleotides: TGCGCCAGCGGACCGGGGTCCCAAGAGACCCAGTACTTC. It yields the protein CASGPGSQETQYF.

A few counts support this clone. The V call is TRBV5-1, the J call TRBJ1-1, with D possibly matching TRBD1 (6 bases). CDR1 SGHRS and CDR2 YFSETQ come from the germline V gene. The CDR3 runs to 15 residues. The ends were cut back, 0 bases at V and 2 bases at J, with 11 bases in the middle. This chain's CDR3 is CASSLADSRNTEAFF. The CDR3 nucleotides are TGCGCCAGCAGCTTGGCGGACAGCCGAAACACTGAAGCTTTCTTT.

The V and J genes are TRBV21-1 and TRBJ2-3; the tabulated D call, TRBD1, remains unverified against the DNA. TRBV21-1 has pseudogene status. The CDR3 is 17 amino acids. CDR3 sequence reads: CASSKSQTKFFTDTQYF. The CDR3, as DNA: TGTGCCAGCAGCAAAAGCCAGACAAAATTTTTCACAGATACGCAGTATTTT.

CDR3 amino acids: CAISESDRNTGELFF. The CDR3 DNA reads TGTGCCATCAGTGAGTCGGACAGGAACACCGGGGAGCTGTTTTTT. The chain joins TRBV10-3 to TRBJ2-2; tentatively, D is TRBD1 (6 bases). Germline CDR1 ENHRY, CDR2 SYGVKD. V lost 0 bases to trimming and J lost 1 base, with 6 bases between them. There are 15 residues in the CDR3.

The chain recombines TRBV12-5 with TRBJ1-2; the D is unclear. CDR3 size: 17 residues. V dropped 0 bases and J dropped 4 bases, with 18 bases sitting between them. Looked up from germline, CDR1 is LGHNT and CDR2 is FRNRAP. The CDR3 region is CASGLVLARADLYGYTF. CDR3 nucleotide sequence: TGTGCTAGTGGTTTGGTACTTGCGCGGGCGGACCTCTATGGCTACACCTTC.

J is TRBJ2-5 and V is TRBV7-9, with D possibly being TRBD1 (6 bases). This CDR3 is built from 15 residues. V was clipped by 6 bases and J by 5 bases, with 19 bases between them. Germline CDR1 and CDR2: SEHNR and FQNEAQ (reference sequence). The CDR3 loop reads CASRLNRGGRETQYF. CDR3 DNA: TGTGCCAGCAGATTAAACCGAGGGGGAAGGGAGACCCAGTACTTC.

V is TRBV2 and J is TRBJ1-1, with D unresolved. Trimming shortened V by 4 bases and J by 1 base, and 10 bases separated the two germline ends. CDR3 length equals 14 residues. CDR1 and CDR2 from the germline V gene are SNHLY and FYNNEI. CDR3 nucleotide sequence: TGTGCCAGCAGTGTGCTGGTCGGGAACACTGAAGCTTTCTTT. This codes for CASSVLVGNTEAFF.

The CDR3 DNA follows: TGTGCCAGCAGTTTATTAAGGACAGGAGGGAACACTGAAGCTTTCTTT. This encodes CASSLLRTGGNTEAFF. This sequence joins TRBV27 and TRBJ1-1; 7 positions agree with TRBD1. CDR1 and CDR2 (germline): MNHEY, SMNVEV (reference sequence). V dropped 1 base and J dropped 1; count of bases not matched to a gene: 6. This CDR3 region has 16 residues.

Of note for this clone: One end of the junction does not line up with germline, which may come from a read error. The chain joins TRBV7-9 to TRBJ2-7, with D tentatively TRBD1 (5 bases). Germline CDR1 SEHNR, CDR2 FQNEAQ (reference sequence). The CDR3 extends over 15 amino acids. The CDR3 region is CSSSLAQDPRYEQYF. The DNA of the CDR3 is TGTTCCAGCAGCTTAGCACAGGACCCGAGGTACGAGCAGTACTTC.